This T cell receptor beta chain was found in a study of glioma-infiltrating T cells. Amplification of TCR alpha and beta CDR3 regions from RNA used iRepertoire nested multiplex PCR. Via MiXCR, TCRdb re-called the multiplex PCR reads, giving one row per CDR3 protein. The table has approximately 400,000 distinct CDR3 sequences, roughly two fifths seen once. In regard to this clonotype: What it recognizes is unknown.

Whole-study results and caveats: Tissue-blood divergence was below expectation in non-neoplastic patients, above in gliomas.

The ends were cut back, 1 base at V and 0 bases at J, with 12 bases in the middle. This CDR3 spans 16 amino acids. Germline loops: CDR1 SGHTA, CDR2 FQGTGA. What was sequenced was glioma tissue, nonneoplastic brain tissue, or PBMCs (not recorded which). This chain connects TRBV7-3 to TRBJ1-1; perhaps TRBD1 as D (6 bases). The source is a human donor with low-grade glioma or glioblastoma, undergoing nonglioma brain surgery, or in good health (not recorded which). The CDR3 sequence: CASSLIGGNMNTEAFF. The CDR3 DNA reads TGTGCCAGCAGCTTAATTGGGGGCAACATGAACACTGAAGCTTTCTTT.